A single sample gave rise to the 20 T cell receptor beta chains below, sequenced in a study of shared clonotypes between healthy human individuals. Assay used: immunoSEQ multiplex PCR; TCRdb lists only in-frame clones, some missing. The repertoire holds about 1 million clones, more than 60% seen once, with about 1.5% in the top ten. Sequencing was carried out using memory CD4+ T cells sorted from blood. The subset is: CD45RA-negative fraction. The source is a man aged 18 to 35 in good health.

The chain combines TRBV27 with TRBJ1-2; TRBD1 aligns across 7 bases. This CDR3 is built from 15 residues. Germline values: CDR1 MNHEY, CDR2 SMNVEV (reference sequence). V shed 0 bases and J 5 bases; nucleotides not matched to a gene: 6. CDR3 region: CASSLSPGQIYGYTF. CDR3 bases: TGTGCCAGCAGTTTATCTCCGGGACAGATTTATGGCTACACCTTC.

This chain uses TRBV9 with TRBJ2-5, with 7 bases identical to TRBD2. This CDR3 has 14 residues. V was clipped by 1 base and J by 5 bases; unmatched bases: 5. In germline, CDR1 is SGDLS, CDR2 YYNGEE. CDR3 residues: CASSVFGGTETQYF. For the CDR3, the DNA is TGTGCCAGCAGCGTATTCGGGGGGACGGAGACCCAGTACTTC.

The chain carries TRBV7-2 and TRBJ1-1, with a possible D match to TRBD1 (5 bases). V was pared by 6 bases and J by 6 bases, with 17 bases between. This CDR3 has 14 residues. Germline V gene data show CDR1 as SGHTA and CDR2 as FQGNSA. CDR3 sequence (DNA): TGTGCCAGCAGGTATACAACAGGAACGGCTGAAGCTTTCTTT. It translates to CASRYTTGTAEAFF.

The rearrangement uses TRBV5-4 and TRBJ2-3, with 12 bases matching TRBD2. After removal of 4 bases from V and 5 bases from J, the junction contained 8 bases not matched to a gene. Germline loops: CDR1 SGHNT, CDR2 YYREEE (reference sequence). The CDR3 sequence is 16 residues long. CDR3 nucleotide sequence: TGTGCCAGCAGCCCATGGACTAGCGGGGTAGTAGATACGCAGTATTTT. Its translation is CASSPWTSGVVDTQYF.

The rearrangement joins TRBV15 to TRBJ1-5, with TRBD1 matching over 7 bases. CDR1 is LNHNV, CDR2 YYDKDF, per germline (reference sequence). The CDR3 extends over 15 amino acids. Losses at the gene ends were 3 bases for V and 2 bases for J; bases not matched to a gene: 4. CDR3: CATSSPGTGNQPQHF. The CDR3 DNA reads as TGTGCCACCAGCAGCCCCGGGACAGGCAATCAGCCCCAGCATTTT.

The gene calls are TRBV5-4 and TRBJ1-6; no reliable D call. Germline V gene lookup returns CDR1 SGHNT and CDR2 YYREEE (reference sequence). The CDR3 has 15 amino acids. V was shortened by 3 bases and J by 6 bases, with 13 bases between the two germline ends. CDR3 sequence reads: CASSWAGIGNSPLHF. In nucleotides, the CDR3 is TGTGCCAGCAGCTGGGCTGGGATCGGTAATTCACCCCTCCACTTT.

This clone showed up just a few times. This specimen includes other DNA sequences encoding the same CDR3. The gene calls are TRBV30 and TRBJ2-1; D gene uncertain. Trimming took off 4 bases at V and 6 bases at J, with 13 bases between the two ends. The CDR3 is made up of 13 amino acids. In germline, CDR1 is GTSNPN, CDR2 SVGIG (reference sequence). The CDR3 DNA reads TGTGCCTGGAACCACGGGCGGCGCAATGAGCAGTTCTTC. Its translation: CAWNHGRRNEQFF.

V gene TRBV21-1 combines with J gene TRBJ2-2; whether TRBD2, the table's D call, matches the DNA was not checked. TRBV21-1 is listed as a pseudogene. This CDR3 is 15 amino acids long. DNA for the CDR3: TGTGCCCGCTCTCACCCCAGATTAGCCACCGGGGAGCTGTTTTTT. Protein: CARSHPRLATGELFF.

The V gene is TRBV28, the J gene TRBJ2-7; D might be TRBD1 (6 bases). V lost 1 base and J 5 bases, leaving 15 bases between the germline ends. The CDR3 is 15 residues long. CDR1 and CDR2 (germline): MDHEN, SYDVKM. This chain's CDR3 is CASSLLSQGSHEQYF. The CDR3 nucleotides read TGTGCCAGCAGTTTATTGAGTCAGGGGAGCCACGAGCAGTACTTC. The whole variable domain, filled in from reference TRBV28 and TRBJ2-7, reads DVKVTQSSRYLVKRTGEKVFLECVQDMDHENMFWYRQDPGLGLRLIYFSYDVKMKEKGDIPEGYSVSREKKERFSLILESASTNQTSMYLCASSLLSQGSHEQYFGPGTRLTVT.

The chain carries TRBV29-1 and TRBJ2-5; 10 nucleotides agree with TRBD2. V trimming: 6 bases; J trimming: 5 bases; junction bases outside the gene matches: 12. The CDR3 has 15 amino acids. CDR1 is SQVTM and CDR2 is ANQGSEA in the germline V gene. The CDR3 loop is CSVVSGGSGWETQYF. For the CDR3, the DNA is TGCAGCGTAGTTAGCGGGGGGTCAGGATGGGAGACCCAGTACTTC.

This clone was observed a single time. The chain carries TRBV6-5 and TRBJ1-1; a weak D match, TRBD1 (5 bases). The CDR3 has 14 amino acids. Germline CDR1 reads MNHEY; CDR2 reads SVGAGI. V was pared by 6 bases and J by 0 bases, with 11 bases between. The CDR3 sequence is CASRTRELNTEAFF. The CDR3 nucleotides read TGTGCCAGCAGGACCAGGGAACTGAACACTGAAGCTTTCTTT.

The J gene is TRBJ1-5, the V gene TRBV19; D is unresolved. The length of the CDR3 is 13 residues. V was trimmed by 5 bases and J by 4 bases, leaving 9 bases between them. Germline values: CDR1 LNHDA, CDR2 SQIVND (reference sequence). The CDR3 reads CASSPRGNQPQHF. DNA of the CDR3: TGTGCCAGTAGTCCCCGGGGTAATCAGCCCCAGCATTTT.

V and J are TRBV7-6 and TRBJ2-7; 12 bases fit TRBD2. This CDR3 is 16 amino acids long. In germline, CDR1 is SGHVS, CDR2 FNYEAQ. Losses at the gene ends were 5 bases for V and 4 bases for J; bases not matched to a gene: 9. CDR3 region: CASSTLAGGGFYEQYF. The CDR3 DNA is TGTGCCAGCAGCACCCTAGCGGGAGGGGGGTTTTACGAGCAGTACTTC.

DNA of the CDR3: TGTGCCAGCAGTTTAAAGGGGATAAGCACCGGGGAGCTGTTTTTT. Protein: CASSLKGISTGELFF. The rearrangement links TRBV27 to TRBJ2-2; a possible D gene is TRBD1 (5 bases). CDR1 is MNHEY, CDR2 SMNVEV, per germline (reference sequence). Trimming shortened V by 2 bases and J by 4 bases, and 11 bases separated the two germline ends. This CDR3 is built from 15 residues.

This clone was detected only once. V gene TRBV6-1 combines with J gene TRBJ2-2, with TRBD2 matching over 7 bases. Germline lookup yields CDR1 MNHNS and CDR2 SASEGT. V gave up 6 bases and J gave up 3 bases; unmatched junction bases: 4. The CDR3 contains 14 residues. CDR3 in amino acids: CASRGTIDTGELFF. The CDR3 bases are TGTGCCAGCAGAGGGACTATAGACACCGGGGAGCTGTTTTTT.

The chain carries TRBV7-9 and TRBJ2-7; 8 bases are a match to TRBD1. Trimming at V came to 3 bases and at J to 5 bases, leaving 9 bases not matched to a gene. CDR1 and CDR2 (germline): SEHNR, FQNEAQ (reference sequence). The CDR3 totals 15 residues. The CDR3 is CASSFRQGARDEQYF. The CDR3 DNA follows: TGTGCCAGCAGCTTCAGGCAGGGGGCGCGCGACGAGCAGTACTTC.

This clone was counted once. This chain connects TRBV7-2 to TRBJ1-3; D is unclear. Trimming pared 2 bases from V and 0 bases from J, leaving 8 bases between. The CDR3 spans 15 residues. The V gene's germline CDR1 is SGHTA and CDR2 FQGNSA. The CDR3: CASSLSRSSGNTIYF. The CDR3 coding sequence is TGTGCCAGCAGCTTAAGCAGGAGCTCTGGAAACACCATATATTTT.

The chain couples TRBV5-1 to TRBJ1-1; 7 nucleotides align to TRBD1. V was pared by 4 bases and J by 4 bases, with 16 bases of the junction left unmatched. The CDR3 loop spans 17 amino acids. Germline CDR1 SGHRS, CDR2 YFSETQ. CDR3 sequence reads: CASSRGTASASITEAFF. CDR3 coding DNA: TGCGCCAGCAGCCGCGGGACAGCATCTGCGAGTATCACTGAAGCTTTCTTT.

This clone has only one observation. The chain employs TRBV7-2 and TRBJ2-3, with TRBD2 matching over 10 bases. CDR3 size: 16 residues. Germline CDR1 and CDR2: SGHTA and FQGNSA. The V segment lost 6 bases and the J segment 3 bases; nucleotides outside the gene matches: 9. The CDR3 DNA reads TGTGCCAGCAGACGGAGAGCGGGGGGGGTAACAGATACGCAGTATTTT. Translation gives CASRRRAGGVTDTQYF.

The rearrangement links TRBV7-9 to TRBJ2-4; D tentatively reads TRBD1 or TRBD2 (6 bases each). Trimming took off 5 bases at V and 0 bases at J, with 14 bases between the two ends. CDR3 length: 16 amino acids. Germline V gene sequence: CDR1 SEHNR, CDR2 FQNEAQ (reference sequence). CDR3 in amino acids: CASSRRGGLAKNIQYF. The CDR3 DNA is TGTGCCAGCAGCCGGAGAGGGGGGCTAGCCAAAAACATTCAGTACTTC.